The next 9 T cell receptor beta chains were all read from a single sample in a study of OX40 agonist ivuxolimab in advanced cancers. Produced via immunoSEQ multiplex PCR; TCRdb's table is partial and in-frame only. The sample lists approximately 27,000 clones, over 60% occurring once. Sequencing was performed on CD4+ or CD8+ T cells sorted from blood, taken in a trial of the OX40 agonist ivuxolimab. The origin of the receptors is an adult with an advanced solid tumor such as melanoma, head and neck, liver or kidney cancer.

This clone was seen a handful of times. The chain joins TRBV14 to TRBJ2-5; 8 nucleotides align to TRBD1. The DNA end favors TRBJ2-7, so the J call may be wrong. The length of the CDR3 is 13 residues. Germline V gene sequence: CDR1 SGHDN, CDR2 FVKESK. CDR3 sequence: CASSPAGGSEQYF. CDR3 bases: TGTGCCAGCAGCCCTGCAGGGGGCAGCGAGCAGTACTTC.

The chain is built from TRBV2 and TRBJ2-2; D is uncertain. Trimming left V 7 bases short and J 2 bases short, with 11 bases between. CDR3 size: 14 residues. Germline assignment: CDR1 SNHLY and CDR2 FYNNEI. The CDR3 loop is CASTVADNTGELFF. Written as DNA, the CDR3 is TGTGCCAGCACAGTGGCCGACAACACCGGGGAGCTGTTTTTT. The whole variable domain, filled in from reference TRBV2 and TRBJ2-2, reads EPEVTQTPSHQVTQMGQEVILRCVPISNHLYFYWYRQILGQKVEFLVSFYNNEISEKSEIFDDQFSVERPDGSNFTLKIRSTKLEDSAMYFCASTVADNTGELFFGEGSRLTVL.

The J gene is TRBJ2-7, the V gene TRBV6-5; tentatively, D is TRBD1 or TRBD2 (5 bases each). The V gene lost 6 bases and the J gene lost 6 bases, with 21 bases spanning the gap. This CDR3 spans 15 amino acids. CDR1 MNHEY and CDR2 SVGAGI come from the germline V gene. CDR3 sequence reads: CASSLRDGNLGEQYF. CDR3 in DNA: TGTGCCAGCAGCCTCCGGGACGGAAACCTGGGCGAGCAGTACTTC.

The V call is TRBV5-1, the J call TRBJ2-1, with D possibly called TRBD1 or TRBD2 (6 bases each). The germline V gene encodes CDR1 SGHRS and CDR2 YFSETQ. V was shortened by 0 bases and J by 3 bases, with 13 bases between the two germline ends. The CDR3 is 16 residues long. The chain's CDR3 is CASSLGRGPYYNEQFF. The CDR3 bases are TGCGCCAGCAGCTTGGGTCGGGGGCCCTACTACAATGAGCAGTTCTTC.

This clone turned up a few times. The V gene is TRBV9, the J gene TRBJ1-6; D is unclear. Trimming removed 0 bases from V and 14 bases from J, with 12 bases in between. The germline CDR1 and CDR2 sequences are SGDLS and YYNGEE. The CDR3 spans 13 residues. The CDR3 nucleotides are TGTGCCAGCAGCGTAGGGACCTATCAGGCCCTCCACTTT. Translated: CASSVGTYQALHF.

The J gene is TRBJ1-1, the V gene TRBV7-8; TRBD1 agrees at 7 bases. CDR1 is SGHVS and CDR2 is FQNEAQ in the germline V gene. J was trimmed by 4 bases and V by 7 bases; bases with no gene match: 9. The CDR3 spans 14 residues. The CDR3: CASNFDRATTEAFF. The CDR3 DNA reads TGTGCCAGCAACTTTGACAGGGCAACCACTGAAGCTTTCTTT.

V usage is TRBV30 and J usage is TRBJ2-2; tentatively, D is TRBD1 or TRBD2 (6 bases each). The CDR3 consists of 15 residues. V dropped 8 bases and J dropped 1 base, with 17 bases sitting between them. Germline loops: CDR1 GTSNPN, CDR2 SVGIG (reference sequence). CDR3 sequence: CAQLGGSQNTGELFF. The CDR3 DNA sequence: TGTGCCCAATTGGGGGGCTCTCAGAACACCGGGGAGCTGTTTTTT.

This clone was detected only a few times. The chain is built from TRBV30 and TRBJ1-1; D may be TRBD1 (6 bases). The CDR3 loop spans 13 amino acids. Germline V lookup: CDR1 GTSNPN, CDR2 SVGIG (reference sequence). The V gene lost 4 bases and the J gene lost 3 bases, with 12 bases spanning the gap. CDR3 region: CAWKGGNYTEAFF. The CDR3, as DNA: TGTGCCTGGAAGGGGGGGAACTACACTGAAGCTTTCTTT.

This clone turned up a few times. This sequence joins TRBV6-1 and TRBJ2-2; 8 bases line up with TRBD1. Trimming removed 11 bases from V and 1 base from J; junction bases left unmatched: 6. CDR1 and CDR2 from the germline V gene are MNHNS and SASEGT. There are 14 residues in the CDR3. The CDR3 bases are TGTGCCGGAGGACAGGGTTGGAACACCGGGGAGCTGTTTTTT. It codes for CAGGQGWNTGELFF.